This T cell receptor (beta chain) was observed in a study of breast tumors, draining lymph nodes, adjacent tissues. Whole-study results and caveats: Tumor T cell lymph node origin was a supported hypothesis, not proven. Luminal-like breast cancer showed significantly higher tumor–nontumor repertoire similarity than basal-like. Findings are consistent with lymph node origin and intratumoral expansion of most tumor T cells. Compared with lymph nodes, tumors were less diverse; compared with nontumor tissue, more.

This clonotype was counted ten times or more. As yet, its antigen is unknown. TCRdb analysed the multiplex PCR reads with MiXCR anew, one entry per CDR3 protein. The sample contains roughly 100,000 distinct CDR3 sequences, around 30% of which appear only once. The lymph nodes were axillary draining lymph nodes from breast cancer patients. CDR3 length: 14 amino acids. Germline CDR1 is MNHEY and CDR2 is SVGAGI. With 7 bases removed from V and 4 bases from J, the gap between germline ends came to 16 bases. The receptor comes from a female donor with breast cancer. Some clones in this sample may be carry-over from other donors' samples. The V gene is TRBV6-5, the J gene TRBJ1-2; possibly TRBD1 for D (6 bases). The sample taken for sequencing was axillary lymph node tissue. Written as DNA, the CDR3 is TGTGCCAGCACCGACCGGGGGCGCGGCTATGGCTACACCTTC. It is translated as CASTDRGRGYGYTF.